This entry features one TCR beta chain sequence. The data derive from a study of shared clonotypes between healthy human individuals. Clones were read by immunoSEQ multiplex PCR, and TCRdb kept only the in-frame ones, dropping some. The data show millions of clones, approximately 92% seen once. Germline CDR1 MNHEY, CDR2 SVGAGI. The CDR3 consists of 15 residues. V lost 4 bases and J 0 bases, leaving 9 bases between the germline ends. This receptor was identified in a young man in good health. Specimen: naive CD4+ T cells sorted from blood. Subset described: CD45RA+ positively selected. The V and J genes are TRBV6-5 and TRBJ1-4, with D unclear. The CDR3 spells CASSSNRATNEKLFF. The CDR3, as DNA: TGTGCCAGCAGTTCCAACAGAGCAACTAATGAAAAACTGTTTTTT.